This T cell receptor (beta chain) came from a study of control samples from healthy donors and cancer patients. Sequenced by immunoSEQ multiplex PCR; TCRdb stores in-frame clones only, minus some. The data show tens of thousands of clones, around 90% seen once. Sequenced input: blood. The clonotype was recovered from a woman in her 70s in good health.

Written as DNA, the CDR3 is TGTGCCAGCGTAGGACAGGGAAGCACTGAAGCTTTCTTT. This codes for CASVGQGSTEAFF. The chain links TRBV2 to TRBJ1-1; 8 nucleotides agree with TRBD1. Germline V lookup: CDR1 SNHLY, CDR2 FYNNEI. Trimming took 8 bases from V and 4 from J; bases not matched to a gene: 6. CDR3 length equals 13 residues.